The T cell receptor beta chain under discussion was sequenced for a study of vaccination effects on CD4 cells after COVID-19. The method was immunoSEQ multiplex PCR; TCRdb's version includes in-frame clones alone and lacks a portion of them. The sample contains almost 15,000 clones, 65% to 75% of which appear only once. On this clone: Its antigen is not identified.

Before any sequencing was done, the ViraFEST assay used viral peptide pools to expand antigen-specific CD4+ T cells. At the end of roughly ten days of culture, CD4+ T cells were isolated. Two-dose BNT162b2 or mRNA-1273 vaccination was given to participants. The culture medium for over 1.5 million PBMC per well included 9.5 to 10 IU/ml IL-2 and 9 to 10 ug/ml peptides. Germline CDR1 and CDR2: MNHEY and SMNVEV (reference sequence). Unmatched junction bases numbered 7, after V lost 5 bases and J lost 5 bases. The CDR3 has 16 residues. The chain is built from TRBV27 and TRBJ2-3; 13 positions agree with TRBD2. The clonotype comes from a human donor who received a COVID-19 vaccine. The input for sequencing was CD4+ T cells from PBMCs cultured with HCoV-NL63 spike peptides, taken after COVID-19 vaccination. CDR3 nucleotide sequence: TGTGCCAGCAGTGCCTCTTGGACTAGCGGGAGAGATACGCAGTATTTT. Protein: CASSASWTSGRDTQYF.